This T cell receptor beta chain was found in a study of graft-versus-host responses after intestinal transplantation (dated by TCRdb to the early 2020s). Regarding the complete study: Recipients received multivisceral, liver-intestinal, or isolated intestinal transplants. Every recipient was given anti-thymocyte globulin induction, then maintenance tacrolimus and steroids for about three years. After intestinal transplantation, graft-versus-host and host-versus-graft alloreactive T cell clones were followed in the graft, circulation and bone marrow using bulk TCR-beta CDR3 sequencing. Alloreactive clones were identified by sequencing pre-transplant mixed lymphocyte reaction products and comparing these products with unstimulated pre-transplant donor and recipient T cells. The cohort enrolled some 24 intestinal transplant recipients, one of whom was a retransplant, and a few patients without pretransplant specimens were excluded. Donor T cell macrochimerism was defined as a peak of at least 4% donor T cells among recipient peripheral blood mononuclear cells. Rather than going through the commercial service, samples from three later patients were sequenced in-house on an Illumina MiSeq and processed with MiXCR.

What the research found in general, with its limitations: GvH clones were detected in recipient bone marrow, and some appeared earlier in ileal mucosa or blood, consistent with an intestinal mucosal origin. Peak levels of circulating GvH clones were associated with declines in HvG clones early after transplant. Conclusions were limited by the relatively low number and heterogeneity of intestinal transplant patients. High GvH to HvG T cell clonal ratios were observed in the allografts of patients with donor T cell macrochimerism.

The germline V gene sets CDR1 to KGHSH and CDR2 to LQKENI. V is pared back by 0 bases and J by 7 bases, with 7 bases lying between the germline termini. The CDR3 starts with the cysteine, ends with the phenylalanine, and has 13 residues. CDR3 DNA is the only sequence kept; it has 39 bases, read in frame from the first base. Comment on this clone: No antigen is known for it. One base away there is no much larger clone; base qualities are not given.

Blood samples were collected up to 4 times in the first month after transplant and then at least monthly when available. Libraries came from the immunoSEQ multiplex PCR assay. High-throughput TCR-beta CDR3 sequencing of genomic DNA from most patients was performed by Adaptive Biotechnologies. On the study's bioinformatics: Adaptive's ImmunoSEQ software was the source of the TCR sequencing data for about 18 patients, while a few other patients were processed with MiXCR and VDJtools. CDR3 nucleotide sequences shared between donor and recipient were removed because their origin could not be assigned. To be classed as alloreactive, a clone needed at least 2-fold expansion over unstimulated cells and a minimum CFSE-low frequency of 0.002% (template counts) or 0.001% (read counts). Mappable clones were those detected in sequenced pre-transplant spleen, lymph node, or MLR CFSE-low populations of the donor or recipient. The cumulative frequency of alloreactive clones was calculated as a percentage of all sequences, weighted by copy number. The clones in this table, taken by TCRdb from immuneACCESS, are in-frame only. Not every clone is retained; where verified, under half of the shortfall comes from an unresolved V gene, and the cause of the rest is unknown. V, J and clone size are taken as reported in that table, and D and trimming were inferred from the DNA itself. The sample contains some 40,000 clones, 93% of them found a single time. The top ten clones comprise around 3.6% of the sample.

This receptor was obtained from a human patient who received an intestinal transplant, so some T cells may come from the graft donor. Sequencing used PBMCs, obtained around 730 days after intestinal transplantation. The rearranged segments are TRBV18 and TRBJ2-1; the D gene cannot be named for sure. The sequenced DNA is TGTGCCAGCTCACCACCGGCGGATAATGAGCAGTTCTTC. It specifies CASSPPADNEQFF.